The clone carrying this T cell receptor (beta chain) was detected many times. Its antigen remains unidentified. TCR cDNA was made by 5'RACE template switching, adding a universal primer site and UMIs. TCRdb reanalysed the 5' RACE reads using MiXCR and keeps one entry per CDR3 protein. The table includes some 200,000 distinct CDR3 sequences, roughly 3% detected once. The data were obtained in a study of T cells after yellow fever vaccination. Study-level background: SMART-Seq v4 Ultra Low Input handled preparation of low-cell-number fractions. General study results and limits: Abundant clonotypes from the bulk population could get into FACS-sorted repertoires as contaminants.

With V trimmed by 6 bases and J by 0 bases, 5 bases remained unmatched. Germline CDR1 is SGHRS and CDR2 is YFSETQ. The CDR3 extends over 15 amino acids. The source material was CD4+ T cells sorted from PBMCs, sampled 10 days after the yellow fever booster vaccination. This sequence originates from a man younger than 35 who received the YFV17D yellow fever vaccine. V gene TRBV5-1 combines with J gene TRBJ2-2; TRBD1 aligns across 7 bases. Here the CDR3 DNA reads TGCGCCAGCAAGACAGGGACCGCGAACACCGGGGAGCTGTTTTTT. It codes for CASKTGTANTGELFF.